The 31 T cell receptor beta chains in this list originate from one sample, sequenced in a study of blood T cell repertoires in COVID-19. Clones were read by immunoSEQ multiplex PCR, and TCRdb kept only the in-frame ones, dropping some. The table shows about 150,000 clones, with more than 70% occurring only once. The sequenced sample was peripheral blood. These receptors originate from a man between 50 and 59 years old with active or convalescent COVID-19.

This sequence joins TRBV11-2 and TRBJ2-3; 10 bases map to TRBD1. Unmatched junction bases numbered 12, after V lost 1 base and J lost 8 bases. Germline V CDR1 and CDR2: SGHAT, FQNNGV. The CDR3 sequence is 17 residues long. The chain's CDR3 is CASSLGLDRGTPVTQYF. The CDR3 DNA is TGTGCCAGCAGCTTAGGATTGGACAGGGGGACCCCGGTTACGCAGTATTTT. Supplemented by reference TRBV11-2 and TRBJ2-3, the full variable domain reads EAGVAQSPRYKIIEKRQSVAFWCNPISGHATLYWYQQILGQGPKLLIQFQNNGVVDDSQLPKDRFSAERLKGVDSTLKIQPAKLEDSAVYLCASSLGLDRGTPVTQYFGPGTRLTVL.

The gene calls are TRBV6-5 and TRBJ2-1; TRBD2 aligns across 8 bases. The CDR3 has 13 residues. Germline-derived CDR1 and CDR2 are MNHEY and SVGAGI. CDR3 region: CASGGLTYNEQFF. DNA of the CDR3: TGTGCGAGCGGGGGCCTCACCTACAATGAGCAGTTCTTC.

This clone was seen a few times. The rearrangement uses TRBV2 and TRBJ1-5; perhaps TRBD1 as D (6 bases). Trimming shortened V by 8 bases and J by 0 bases, and 17 bases separated the two germline ends. Per the germline V gene, CDR1 is SNHLY and CDR2 is FYNNEI. The CDR3 contains 16 residues. The CDR3, as DNA: TGTGCCAGCTTAGGGGGGGGCAGAAATAGCAATCAGCCCCAGCATTTT. Its protein product is CASLGGGRNSNQPQHF. The whole variable domain, filled in from reference TRBV2 and TRBJ1-5, reads EPEVTQTPSHQVTQMGQEVILRCVPISNHLYFYWYRQILGQKVEFLVSFYNNEISEKSEIFDDQFSVERPDGSNFTLKIRSTKLEDSAMYFCASLGGGRNSNQPQHFGDGTRLSIL.

The rearrangement links TRBV24-1 to TRBJ2-1; 10 nucleotides align to TRBD2. Germline trimming cut 3 bases from V and 3 bases from J; bases unmatched to any gene: 4. This CDR3 contains 16 residues. Germline values: CDR1 KGHDR, CDR2 SFDVKD. This CDR3 is CATSDPVAGGYNEQFF. Written as DNA, the CDR3 is TGTGCCACCAGTGATCCCGTAGCGGGAGGCTACAATGAGCAGTTCTTC.

The gene calls are TRBV10-2 and TRBJ2-7; 11 nucleotides align to TRBD1. Looked up from germline, CDR1 is WSHSY and CDR2 is SAAADI. V gave up 6 bases and J gave up 0 bases; unmatched junction bases: 16. The CDR3 sequence is 19 residues long. CDR3 residues: CASSRIRGQGALSSYEQYF. CDR3 DNA: TGCGCCAGCAGCAGGATCCGAGGACAGGGGGCTTTGAGCTCCTACGAGCAGTACTTC.

This sequence joins TRBV3-1 (or the pseudogene TRBV3-2) and TRBJ2-3; D gene unclear. V shed 0 bases and J shed 5 bases, with 12 bases lying between them. The CDR3 totals 15 residues. The germline gives CDR1 LGHDT, CDR2 YNNKEL (reference sequence). The CDR3 DNA reads TGTGCCAGCAGCCAAGAGAGCCTCCGGGTAGATACGCAGTATTTT. Its protein is CASSQESLRVDTQYF.

The gene calls are TRBV20-1 and TRBJ2-3, with TRBD2 matching over 9 bases. V was pared by 6 bases and J by 2 bases, with 6 bases of the junction left unmatched. This CDR3 region has 14 residues. CDR1 and CDR2 (germline): DFQATT, SNEGSKA (reference sequence). CDR3 nucleotides: TGCAGTGCCAGTACTAGCGGGCACACAGATACGCAGTATTTT. Translation gives CSASTSGHTDTQYF.

The V gene is TRBV4-1, the J gene TRBJ2-7; 11 bases align to TRBD2. With V trimmed by 4 bases and J by 6 bases, 8 bases remained unmatched. Germline V lookup: CDR1 MGHRA, CDR2 YSYEKL. The CDR3 is 15 amino acids. In DNA, the CDR3 is TGCGCCAGCAGCCCATGGACTAGCGGGTCTGGCGAGCAGTACTTC. Its protein product is CASSPWTSGSGEQYF.

The chain employs TRBV7-6 and TRBJ2-3; TRBD2 might be the D (6 bases). Germline V gene lookup returns CDR1 SGHVS and CDR2 FNYEAQ. The CDR3 runs 15 residues. Trimming took 1 base from V and 0 from J, leaving 8 bases between them. The CDR3: CASSLVSGSTDTQYF. The CDR3 nucleotides are TGTGCCAGCAGCTTAGTCAGCGGGAGCACAGATACGCAGTATTTT.

The CDR3 bases are TGTGCCAGCAGCCAGCCAACCGGGACTAGCCCCTCCAATGAGCAGTTCTTC. Its protein is CASSQPTGTSPSNEQFF. This chain uses TRBV3-1 (or the pseudogene TRBV3-2) with TRBJ2-1, with 9 bases fitting TRBD2. The germline V gene encodes CDR1 LGHDT and CDR2 YNNKEL (reference sequence). V dropped 3 bases and J dropped 6; count of bases not matched to a gene: 12. CDR3 length: 17 residues.

The chain combines TRBV18 with TRBJ2-1; D gene ambiguous. Trimming left V 1 base short and J 0 bases short, with 7 bases between. The CDR3 has 15 amino acids. Germline values: CDR1 KGHSH, CDR2 LQKENI. The CDR3 DNA is TGTGCCAGCTCACCACTTCTCAGCTCCTACAATGAGCAGTTCTTC. As protein: CASSPLLSSYNEQFF.

This clone has a single count. In DNA form, the CDR3 reads TGTGCCATCAGTGGCAGGGTCAGTCAGCCCCAGCATTTT. It is translated as CAISGRVSQPQHF. This sequence joins TRBV10-3 and TRBJ1-5, with D perhaps TRBD1 (5 bases). CDR1 ENHRY and CDR2 SYGVKD come from the germline V gene. The germline V and J ends were trimmed by 4 bases and 6 bases, with 10 bases remaining between them. The CDR3 has 13 residues.

V is TRBV2 and J is TRBJ1-4; tentative D call: TRBD1 (6 bases). Germline V lookup: CDR1 SNHLY, CDR2 FYNNEI. V gave up 0 bases and J gave up 4 bases, with 12 bases separating them. This CDR3 has 16 amino acids. The CDR3 here is CASSEAGADFNEKLFF. The CDR3 DNA sequence: TGTGCCAGCAGTGAAGCGGGGGCGGACTTTAATGAAAAACTGTTTTTT.

V and J are TRBV9 and TRBJ2-2, with TRBD1 as a possible D gene (6 bases). V was shortened by 1 base and J by 4 bases, with 11 bases between the two germline ends. This CDR3 spans 15 amino acids. The germline V gene encodes CDR1 SGDLS and CDR2 YYNGEE. The CDR3, as DNA: TGTGCCAGCAGCGTATCAGGGGCGCGCACCGGGGAGCTGTTTTTT. As protein: CASSVSGARTGELFF.

J is TRBJ1-3 and V is TRBV19; D remains unclear. The V gene's germline CDR1 is LNHDA and CDR2 SQIVND (reference sequence). V shed 11 bases and J shed 0 bases, with 11 bases lying between them. The CDR3 runs to 13 residues. CDR3 amino acids: CASRLLSGNTIYF. The CDR3 region has the DNA TGTGCCTCCAGGCTACTCTCTGGAAACACCATATATTTT.

This clone has only a few counts. V gene TRBV24-1 combines with J gene TRBJ2-3; 11 bases line up with TRBD1. J gave up 5 bases and V 6 bases, and 12 bases lay outside the gene matches. The CDR3 totals 17 residues. The germline V gene has CDR1 KGHDR and CDR2 SFDVKD. CDR3 coding DNA: TGTGCCACCAGTTCCTTCAAAGGGACAGGGGGAAGAGATACGCAGTATTTT. It codes for CATSSFKGTGGRDTQYF.

The rearrangement uses TRBV4-1 and TRBJ1-1, with D unclear. V lost 5 bases to trimming and J lost 4 bases, with 14 bases between them. Per germline, CDR1 MGHRA and CDR2 YSYEKL. The CDR3 is made up of 14 amino acids. The CDR3 reads CASSGGGSVTEAFF. Written as DNA, the CDR3 is TGCGCCAGCAGCGGAGGTGGGTCCGTCACTGAAGCTTTCTTT.

The chain has TRBV9 and TRBJ2-7; 7 nucleotides align to TRBD1. The germline CDR1 and CDR2 sequences are SGDLS and YYNGEE. V lost 7 bases and J lost 4; bases outside the gene matches: 11. This CDR3 contains 14 residues. DNA of the CDR3: TGTGCCAGCGGGCGAGGAGACAGGGTTTACGAGCAGTACTTC. As protein: CASGRGDRVYEQYF.

This chain connects TRBV5-1 to TRBJ1-5; possible D gene TRBD1, 6 bases. This CDR3 comprises 13 residues. Trimming took 0 bases from V and 5 from J, leaving 6 bases between them. The germline V gene encodes CDR1 SGHRS and CDR2 YFSETQ. This chain's CDR3 is CASSLDRDQPQHF. The CDR3 region has the DNA TGCGCCAGCAGCTTGGACAGGGATCAGCCCCAGCATTTT.

The chain recombines TRBV29-1 with TRBJ2-1, with 11 positions matching TRBD1. The CDR3 extends over 15 amino acids. Germline V CDR1 and CDR2: SQVTM, ANQGSEA. V gave up 4 bases and J gave up 4 bases; unmatched junction bases: 6. The CDR3 DNA reads TGCAGCGTTGGATACGGACAGGGGGCTTACAATGAGCAGTTCTTC. This codes for CSVGYGQGAYNEQFF.

This chain connects TRBV7-8 to TRBJ1-2, with 7 bases matching TRBD1. V gave up 5 bases and J gave up 3 bases; unmatched junction bases: 6. In germline, CDR1 is SGHVS, CDR2 FQNEAQ. This CDR3 contains 14 residues. The CDR3 reads CASSGTGDHYGYTF. CDR3 sequence (DNA): TGTGCCAGCAGCGGAACAGGGGACCACTATGGCTACACCTTC.

This chain connects TRBV10-3 to TRBJ1-6; no definite D call. The CDR3 contains 15 residues. Germline lookup yields CDR1 ENHRY and CDR2 SYGVKD. The V and J ends lost 5 bases and 5 bases respectively, with 13 bases between them. The CDR3 DNA reads TGTGCCATCAGTCTCCAGGCGGGGAATAATTCACCCCTCCACTTT. As protein: CAISLQAGNNSPLHF.

The rearrangement links TRBV6-5 to TRBJ1-1; D not resolved. V dropped 6 bases and J dropped 2 bases, with 13 bases sitting between them. Germline V lookup: CDR1 MNHEY, CDR2 SVGAGI. The CDR3 length is 14 residues. CDR3 region: CASSLREFNTEAFF. In nucleotides, the CDR3 is TGTGCCAGCAGCCTACGGGAGTTCAACACTGAAGCTTTCTTT.

There are a few counts of this clone. The J gene is TRBJ2-5, the V gene TRBV25-1; the D gene is possibly TRBD1 (6 bases). The CDR3 length is 11 residues. The germline gives CDR1 MGHDK, CDR2 SYGVNS. V was pared by 4 bases and J by 9 bases, with 9 bases between. CDR3 sequence reads: CASSGPGAQYF. The CDR3 nucleotides read TGTGCCAGCAGTGGCCCAGGGGCCCAGTACTTC.

CDR3 coding DNA: TGTGCCAGTAGTAGAGGTGTTTACCATGAAAAACTGTTTTTT. Translation gives CASSRGVYHEKLFF. The chain recombines TRBV19 with TRBJ1-4, with D unresolved. Trimming stripped 4 bases from V and 6 bases from J, with 12 bases between. There are 14 residues in the CDR3. Germline V gene lookup returns CDR1 LNHDA and CDR2 SQIVND (reference sequence).

This clone was observed a handful of times. The chain joins TRBV7-9 to TRBJ1-2; D call uncertain. The CDR3 sequence is 13 residues long. V was cut by 0 bases and J by 7 bases, with 9 bases left in between. CDR1 and CDR2 (germline): SEHNR, FQNEAQ (reference sequence). The CDR3 region is CASSLAASAGYTF. The CDR3 region has the DNA TGTGCCAGCAGCTTAGCGGCAAGCGCTGGCTACACCTTC.

The chain has TRBV6-5 and TRBJ1-4; 8 bases agree with TRBD1. Trimming at V came to 2 bases and at J to 10 bases, leaving 6 bases not matched to a gene. The CDR3 extends over 14 amino acids. Per the germline V gene, CDR1 is MNHEY and CDR2 is SVGAGI. The CDR3 region is CASSYDRGLAKLFF. Here the CDR3 DNA reads TGTGCCAGCAGTTACGACAGGGGTTTGGCAAAACTGTTTTTT.

The chain links TRBV6-2 or TRBV6-3 to TRBJ1-2; 7 bases fit TRBD1. Per germline, CDR1 MNHEY and CDR2 SVGEGT. Germline trimming cut 6 bases from V and 3 bases from J; bases unmatched to any gene: 7. The length of the CDR3 is 14 residues. CDR3 in DNA: TGTGCCAGCAGCCTACAGGGGTTGTACTATGGCTACACCTTC. This codes for CASSLQGLYYGYTF.

The chain links TRBV5-6 to TRBJ1-3; D not certain. CDR1 is SGHDT, CDR2 YYEEEE, per germline. CDR3 length equals 14 residues. Trimming took off 1 base at V and 4 bases at J, with 9 bases between the two ends. CDR3 DNA: TGTGCCAGCAGCTTGAGAACAGAAGGAAACACCATATATTTT. Its protein product is CASSLRTEGNTIYF.

The genes are TRBV4-3 and TRBJ1-1, with 10 bases matching TRBD1. CDR1 and CDR2 from the germline V gene are LGHNA and YSLEER. V shed 3 bases, J shed 5 bases, and the junction held 6 bases outside the gene matches. This CDR3 is built from 15 residues. In nucleotides, the CDR3 is TGCGCCAGCAGCCAGACAGGGGGCTCGATAACTGAAGCTTTCTTT. Protein: CASSQTGGSITEAFF.

The J gene is TRBJ2-7, the V gene TRBV6-6; TRBD2 is a possible D gene (6 bases). The CDR3 length is 15 residues. Germline V gives CDR1 MNHNY, CDR2 SVGAGI (reference sequence). Trimming pared 4 bases from V and 2 bases from J, leaving 15 bases between. The CDR3 here is CASSFRGGGTYEQYF. The CDR3 region has the DNA TGTGCCAGCAGTTTCCGGGGAGGAGGCACCTACGAGCAGTACTTC.